These T cell receptor beta chains were read from a single sample in a study of blood T cell repertoires in COVID-19. Profiled with immunoSEQ multiplex PCR; TCRdb holds only in-frame clones, not every one. This repertoire shows 450,000 or so clones, around 91% found once; its top ten account for approximately 1.5%. Sample: peripheral blood. The receptors originated from a middle-aged woman with COVID-19, enrolled during active disease. The conserved cysteine and the conserved F or W are not part of the CDR3 here. The size field is filled for only some rows; it gives once, few, many or a size class.

>.|TRBV15|10|TRBJ1-1
ATSSLGEEAF
>.|TRBV19|10|TRBJ1-6
ASKQGNSPLH
>many|TRBV27|15|TRBJ2-2
ASSSDDTGGFTGELF
>few|TRBV6-2/TRBV6-3|14|TRBJ2-2
ASSDTRQGWNGELF
>.|TRBV15|13|TRBJ1-6
ATSRDYAGNSPLH
>once|TRBV7-2|13|TRBJ1-3
ASSPSGVRENTIY
>.|TRBV18|15|TRBJ2-3
ASSVGRVSLNTDTQY
>.|TRBV11-2|14|TRBJ1-2
ASRPGLSRAYYGYT
>.|TRBV6-6|14|TRBJ1-5
ASSQRFRQGNQPQH
>.|TRBV29-1|11|TRBJ1-3
SVDQGAGNTIY